The rows below give T cell receptor beta chains drawn from one sample of a study of cytomegalovirus exposure and HLA in healthy donors. Generated by immunoSEQ multiplex PCR, the TCRdb table keeps only in-frame clones and is missing some. The table records about 150,000 clones, approximately 80% of them present only once. Material for sequencing was PBMCs. The origin of the receptors is a middle-aged woman in good health and CMV-seronegative. CDR3s include the opening cysteine and the closing phenylalanine or tryptophan. Each record gives: V gene, D gene, J gene, clone size, CDR3 length, CDR3 protein, CDR3 DNA. A D gene is named only where the DNA matches it firmly. Clone size is not always given. Where it is, it says once, few, many or a class for expanded clones.

>TRBV14|NA|TRBJ2-3|NA|15
CASSERRAPTDTQYF
TGTGCCAGCAGCGAGAGGAGGGCCCCCACAGATACGCAGTATTTT
>TRBV6-1|NA|TRBJ1-2|NA|17
CASSARDNRPSNGGYTF
TGTGCCAGCAGTGCTCGGGACAACAGACCTTCGAACGGGGGCTACACCTTC
>TRBV4-1|TRBD1|TRBJ1-5|few|17
CASSQVWDRLSNQPQHF
TGCGCCAGCAGCCAAGTCTGGGACAGACTTAGCAATCAGCCCCAGCATTTT
>TRBV2|TRBD1|TRBJ1-6|few|15
CASIPTGGGNSPLHF
TGTGCCAGCATTCCGACAGGGGGTGGGAATTCACCCCTCCACTTT
>TRBV11-3|TRBD1|TRBJ1-1|NA|15
CASSLSDLGTGEAFF
TGTGCCAGCAGCCTATCAGACCTCGGGACAGGGGAAGCTTTCTTT
>TRBV2|TRBD2|TRBJ2-7|NA|15
CASSEGSSGVYEQYF
TGTGCCAGCAGTGAAGGTAGTAGCGGGGTGTACGAGCAGTACTTC
>TRBV5-6|TRBD1|TRBJ1-3|NA|17
CASSTPLRDRGPNTIYF
TGTGCCAGCAGCACTCCCCTCCGAGACAGGGGGCCGAACACCATATATTTT
>TRBV11-2|TRBD1|TRBJ2-5|NA|11
CASSLRDSPHF
TGTGCCAGCAGCCTCCGGGACAGCCCCCACTTC
>TRBV4-1|NA|TRBJ1-5|few|14
CASSPASGFQPQHF
TGCGCCAGCAGCCCAGCATCCGGGTTCCAGCCCCAGCATTTT
>TRBV11-3|NA|TRBJ2-2|many|15
CASSGQIANTGELFF
TGTGCCAGCAGCGGACAGATAGCGAACACCGGGGAGCTGTTTTTT
>TRBV9|TRBD2|TRBJ2-5|NA|16
CASSALGEGYQETQYF
TGTGCCAGCAGCGCCCTGGGGGAGGGGTACCAAGAGACCCAGTACTTC